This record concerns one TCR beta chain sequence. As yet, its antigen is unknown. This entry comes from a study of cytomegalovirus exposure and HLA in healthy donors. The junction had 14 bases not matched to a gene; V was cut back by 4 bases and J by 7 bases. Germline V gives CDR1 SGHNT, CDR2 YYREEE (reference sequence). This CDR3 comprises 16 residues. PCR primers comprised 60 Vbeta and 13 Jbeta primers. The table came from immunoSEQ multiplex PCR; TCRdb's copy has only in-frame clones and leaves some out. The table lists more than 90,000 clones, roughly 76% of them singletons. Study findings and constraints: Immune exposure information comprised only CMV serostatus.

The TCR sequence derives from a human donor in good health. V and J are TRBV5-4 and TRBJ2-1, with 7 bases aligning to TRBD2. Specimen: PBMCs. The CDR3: CASSPGGRAAGNEQFF. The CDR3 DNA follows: TGTGCCAGCAGCCCGGGGGGAAGAGCAGCGGGTAATGAGCAGTTCTTC.